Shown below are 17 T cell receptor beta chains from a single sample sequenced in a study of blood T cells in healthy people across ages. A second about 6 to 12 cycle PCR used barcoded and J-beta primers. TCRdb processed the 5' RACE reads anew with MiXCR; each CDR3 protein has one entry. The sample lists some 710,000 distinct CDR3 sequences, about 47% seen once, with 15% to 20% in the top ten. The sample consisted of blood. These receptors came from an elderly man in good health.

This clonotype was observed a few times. Here the CDR3 DNA reads TGTGCCAGCAGCTTAAGTGTGGTGAACACCGGGGAGCTGTTTTTT. Encoded protein: CASSLSVVNTGELFF. V is TRBV7-3 and J is TRBJ2-2, with D unresolved. Germline loops: CDR1 SGHTA, CDR2 FQGTGA. Trimming stripped 1 base from V and 1 base from J, with 7 bases between. CDR3 length: 15 residues.

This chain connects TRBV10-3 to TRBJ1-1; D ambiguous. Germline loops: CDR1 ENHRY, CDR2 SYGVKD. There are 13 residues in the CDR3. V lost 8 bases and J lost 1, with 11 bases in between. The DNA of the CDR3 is TGTGCCATCCGGGCAGCCAAGAACACTGAAGCTTTCTTT. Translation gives CAIRAAKNTEAFF.

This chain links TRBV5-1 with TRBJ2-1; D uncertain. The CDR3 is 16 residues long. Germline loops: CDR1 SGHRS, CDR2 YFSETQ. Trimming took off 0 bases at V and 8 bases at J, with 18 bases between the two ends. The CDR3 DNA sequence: TGCGCCAGCAGCTTGGGGCTCACGGTCATAGGCGATGAGCAGTTCTTC. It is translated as CASSLGLTVIGDEQFF.

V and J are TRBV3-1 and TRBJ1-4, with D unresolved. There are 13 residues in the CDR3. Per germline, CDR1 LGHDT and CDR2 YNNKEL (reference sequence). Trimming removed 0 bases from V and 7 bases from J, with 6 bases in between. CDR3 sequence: CASSQEGSEKLFF. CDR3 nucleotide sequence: TGTGCCAGCAGCCAAGAGGGGAGTGAAAAACTGTTTTTT.

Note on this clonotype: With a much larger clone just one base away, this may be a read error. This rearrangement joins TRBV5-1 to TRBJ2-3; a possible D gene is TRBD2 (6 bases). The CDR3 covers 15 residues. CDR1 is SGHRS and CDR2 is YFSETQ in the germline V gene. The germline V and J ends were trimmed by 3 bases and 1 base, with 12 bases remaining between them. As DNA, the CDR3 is TGCGCCAGCAGCTGGGAGGCGAGTGGCACAGATACGCAGTATTTT. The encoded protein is CASSWEASGTDTQYF.

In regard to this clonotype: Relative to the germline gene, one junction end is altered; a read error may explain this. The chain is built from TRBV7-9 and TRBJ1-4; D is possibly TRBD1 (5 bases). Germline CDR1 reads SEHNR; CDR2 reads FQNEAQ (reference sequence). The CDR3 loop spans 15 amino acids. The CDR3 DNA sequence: TGTGCCAGCACCTTAATGAGGGGTCCTAATGAAAAACTGTTTTTT. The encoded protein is CASTLMRGPNEKLFF.

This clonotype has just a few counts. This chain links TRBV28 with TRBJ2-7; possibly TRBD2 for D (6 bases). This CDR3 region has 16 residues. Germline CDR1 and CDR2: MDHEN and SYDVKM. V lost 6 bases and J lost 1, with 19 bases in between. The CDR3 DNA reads TGTGCCAGCAGCCGGCGTTTCGGAGGGCTATCCTACGAGCAGTACTTC. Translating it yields CASSRRFGGLSYEQYF.

CDR3 DNA sequence: TGTGCCTGGAGTGTACGAGGGGACACGCAGTATTTT. Translating it yields CAWSVRGDTQYF. The chain combines TRBV30 with TRBJ2-3, with D perhaps assigned TRBD1 or TRBD2 (5 bases each). The V end lost 0 bases, the J end lost 9 bases, and 10 bases lay between the germline ends. CDR3 length equals 12 residues. The germline V gene has CDR1 GTSNPN and CDR2 SVGIG (reference sequence).

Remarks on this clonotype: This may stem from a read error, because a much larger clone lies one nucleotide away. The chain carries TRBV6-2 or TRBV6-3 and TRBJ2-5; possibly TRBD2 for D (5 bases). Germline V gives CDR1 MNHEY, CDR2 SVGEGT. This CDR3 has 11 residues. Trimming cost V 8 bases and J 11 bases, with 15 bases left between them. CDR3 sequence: CASALRGEQYF. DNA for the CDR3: TGTGCCAGCGCCCTCCGGGGAGAGCAGTACTTC.

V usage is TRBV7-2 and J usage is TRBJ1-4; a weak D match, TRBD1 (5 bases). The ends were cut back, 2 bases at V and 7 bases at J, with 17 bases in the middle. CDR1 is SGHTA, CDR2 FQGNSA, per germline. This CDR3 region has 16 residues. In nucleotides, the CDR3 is TGTGCCAGCAGCTTATTCCACGGGGCCATACGTGAAAAACTGTTTTTT. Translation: CASSLFHGAIREKLFF.

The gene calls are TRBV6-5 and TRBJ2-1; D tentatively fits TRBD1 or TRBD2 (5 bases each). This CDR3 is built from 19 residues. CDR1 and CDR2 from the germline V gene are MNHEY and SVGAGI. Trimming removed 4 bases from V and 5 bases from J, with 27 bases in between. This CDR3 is CASSSKPPGPITRHNEQFF. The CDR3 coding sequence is TGTGCCAGCAGTTCTAAACCACCGGGGCCGATCACCCGACACAATGAGCAGTTCTTC.

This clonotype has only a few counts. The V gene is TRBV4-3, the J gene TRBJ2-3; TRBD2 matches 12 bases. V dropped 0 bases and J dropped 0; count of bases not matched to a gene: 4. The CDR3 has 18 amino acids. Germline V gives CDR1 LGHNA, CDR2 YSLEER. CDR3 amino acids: CASSQDAGTSGSTDTQYF. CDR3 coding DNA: TGCGCCAGCAGCCAAGATGCGGGGACTAGCGGGAGCACAGATACGCAGTATTTT.

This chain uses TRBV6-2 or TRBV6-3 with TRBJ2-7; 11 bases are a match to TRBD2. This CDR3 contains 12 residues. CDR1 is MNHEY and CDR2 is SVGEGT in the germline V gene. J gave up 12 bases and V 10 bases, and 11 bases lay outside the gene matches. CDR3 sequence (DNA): TGTGCCACTTCAACTAGCGGGAGAGGCGCGTACTTC. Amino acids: CATSTSGRGAYF.

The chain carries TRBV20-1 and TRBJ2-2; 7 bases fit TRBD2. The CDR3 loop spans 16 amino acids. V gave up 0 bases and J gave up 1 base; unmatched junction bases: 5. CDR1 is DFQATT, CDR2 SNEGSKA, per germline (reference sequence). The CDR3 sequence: CSARDSGGWNTGELFF. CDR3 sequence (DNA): TGCAGTGCTAGAGATTCCGGGGGGTGGAACACCGGGGAGCTGTTTTTT.

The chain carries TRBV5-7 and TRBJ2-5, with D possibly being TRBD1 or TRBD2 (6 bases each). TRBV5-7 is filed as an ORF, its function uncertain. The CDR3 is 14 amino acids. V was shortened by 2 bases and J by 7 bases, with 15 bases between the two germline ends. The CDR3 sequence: CASSLRGLGGTQYF. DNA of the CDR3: TGTGCCAGCAGCTTACGGGGGCTAGGAGGGACCCAGTACTTC.

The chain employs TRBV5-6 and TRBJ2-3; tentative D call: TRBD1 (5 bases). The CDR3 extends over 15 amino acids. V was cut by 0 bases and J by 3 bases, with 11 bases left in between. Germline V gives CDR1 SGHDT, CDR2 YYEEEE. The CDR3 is CASSLAQGVTDTQYF. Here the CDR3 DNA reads TGTGCCAGCAGCTTGGCTCAGGGTGTGACAGATACGCAGTATTTT.

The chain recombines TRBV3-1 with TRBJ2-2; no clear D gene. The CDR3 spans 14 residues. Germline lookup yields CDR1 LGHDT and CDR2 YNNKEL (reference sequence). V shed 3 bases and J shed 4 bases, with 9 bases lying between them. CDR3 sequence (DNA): TGTGCCAGCAGCCAGAGGCTCACCACCGGGGAGCTGTTTTTT. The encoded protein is CASSQRLTTGELFF. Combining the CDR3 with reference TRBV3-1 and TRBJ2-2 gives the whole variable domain DTAVSQTPKYLVTQMGNDKSIKCEQNLGHDTMYWYKQDSKKFLKIMFSYNNKELIINETVPNRFSPKSPDKAHLNLHINSLELGDSAVYFCASSQRLTTGELFFGEGSRLTVL.